This is a list of T cell receptor beta chains from one sample in a study of cytomegalovirus exposure and HLA in healthy donors. Clones were sequenced by immunoSEQ multiplex PCR, and TCRdb holds only the in-frame ones, with some missing. The sample consists of 99,000 or so clones, roughly 80% of them appearing once. The sequenced sample was PBMCs. These receptors were collected from a woman between 35 and 50 years old in good health and CMV-seronegative. Each CDR3 is given with its conserved first and last residue. The D gene is left open where the match is weak. A clone size is listed for some rows: how often the clone was seen (once, few, many), or a class if it is expanded.

TRBV11-2	TRBJ2-7	NA	NA	TGTGCCAGCAGCTTAATGGCTCACAGCTCCTACGAGCAGTACTTC	CASSLMAHSSYEQYF
TRBV28	TRBJ2-1	NA	NA	TGTGCCAGCAGTTTTAATCACAATGAGCAGTTCTTC	CASSFNHNEQFF
TRBV27	TRBJ2-1	TRBD1	NA	TGTGCCAGCAGTAACTTCAGGGGGCTTTCCTACAATGAGCAGTTCTTC	CASSNFRGLSYNEQFF
TRBV27	TRBJ1-2	NA	few	TGTGCCAGCAGTTTAGGGTACAGAGGAGGGTATGGCTACACCTTC	CASSLGYRGGYGYTF
TRBV7-8	TRBJ2-3	NA	NA	TGTGCCAGCAGCCCCCCAATTGGGAGTTCAGAAGATACGCAGTATTTT	CASSPPIGSSEDTQYF
TRBV18	TRBJ1-5	TRBD1	NA	TGTGCCAGCTCACCAAACAGGGGTCAGCCCCAGCATTTT	CASSPNRGQPQHF
TRBV19	TRBJ1-5	TRBD1	NA	TGTGCCAGTACGGGGCAGGGGGCGACTCAGCCCCAGCATTTT	CASTGQGATQPQHF
TRBV5-1	TRBJ1-1	NA	NA	TGCGCCAGCAGCTGGGGGGGCGGCAGGGCGAACACTGAAGCTTTCTTT	CASSWGGGRANTEAFF
TRBV27	TRBJ2-1	NA	NA	TGTGCCAGCAGTTGGTCGGGGTCCTACAATGAGCAGTTCTTC	CASSWSGSYNEQFF
TRBV6-4	TRBJ2-1	NA	few	TGTGCCAGCAGTGACGACCCAGGAGGTAACAATGAGCAGTTCTTC	CASSDDPGGNNEQFF
TRBV5-1	TRBJ2-1	TRBD2	NA	TGCGCCAGCAGCTTGGGGCTAGCGGCCGACTACAATGAGCAGTTCTTC	CASSLGLAADYNEQFF
TRBV19	TRBJ2-1	NA	few	TGTGCCAGTACACCCACTCGGAGCTCCTACAATGAGCAGTTCTTC	CASTPTRSSYNEQFF
TRBV5-5	TRBJ2-5	NA	once	TGTGCCAGCAGCTTGGCCAGTTCGGAGACCCAGTACTTC	CASSLASSETQYF
TRBV15	TRBJ2-1	NA	NA	TGTGCCACCAGCAGAGATTTGGGGGCTTTCTACAATGAGCAGTTCTTC	CATSRDLGAFYNEQFF
TRBV5-1	TRBJ1-1	TRBD1	NA	TGCGCCAGCAGCTTAGGGACAGGGAATCGAAACACTGAAGCTTTCTTT	CASSLGTGNRNTEAFF
TRBV27	TRBJ2-7	TRBD1	NA	TGTGCCAGCAGACGACAGGGGGTTCACTCCTACGAGCAGTACTTC	CASRRQGVHSYEQYF
TRBV7-2	TRBJ1-2	TRBD1	NA	TGTGCCAGCAGCCCTAGACAGGGCAATGGCTACACCTTC	CASSPRQGNGYTF
TRBV5-4	TRBJ2-1	NA	NA	TGTGCCAGCAGCCCCGAGGTCTACTCCTACAATGAGCAGTTCTTC	CASSPEVYSYNEQFF
TRBV5-4	TRBJ2-7	TRBD2	NA	TGTGCCAGCAGCGAGCAGGGACTAGAATTCTACGAGCAGTACTTC	CASSEQGLEFYEQYF
TRBV29-1	TRBJ2-3	NA	NA	TGCAGCGTTGAAGATCCGTGGAGGGACCTTACAGATACGCAGTATTTT	CSVEDPWRDLTDTQYF
TRBV21-1	TRBJ1-1	NA	NA	TGTGCCAGCTCAACTGAAGGGGCGAACACTGAAGCTTTCTTT	CASSTEGANTEAFF
TRBV29-1	TRBJ2-7	NA	NA	TGCAGCGCACAGGGAATTGCCTACGAGCAGTACTTC	CSAQGIAYEQYF
TRBV28	TRBJ1-1	NA	NA	TGTGCCAGCAGTTTATTGGGCCAGGGGCAAATAAACACTGAAGCTTTCTTT	CASSLLGQGQINTEAFF
TRBV30	TRBJ1-5	NA	NA	TGTGCCTGGAGTGTACGACCCCGCGGCCAGCCCCAGCATTTT	CAWSVRPRGQPQHF
TRBV11-3	TRBJ2-1	TRBD2	NA	TGTGCCAGCAGCTTACACCCTAGCGGGAGGGGGTCCTACAATGAGCAGTTCTTC	CASSLHPSGRGSYNEQFF
TRBV6-6	TRBJ1-1	NA	NA	TGTGCCAGCAGTCCCACAGGGCTCCGAGAAGCTTTCTTT	CASSPTGLREAFF
TRBV5-1	TRBJ2-1	TRBD2	NA	TGCGCCAGTATCCCCGGGACTGCGGGAGCTCATGAGCAGTTCTTC	CASIPGTAGAHEQFF
TRBV11-3	TRBJ2-7	TRBD2	once	TGTGCCTCCCAGGGTAGGGTAGCGGGCACCTACGAGCAGTACTTC	CASQGRVAGTYEQYF
TRBV5-1	TRBJ1-1	TRBD1	NA	TGCGCCAGCAGCCCTGGACAGGGAAACACTGAAGCTTTCTTT	CASSPGQGNTEAFF
TRBV4-3	TRBJ2-1	TRBD1	NA	TGCGCCAGCAGCCAAGAGGGACAGGGAAATGAGCAGTTCTTC	CASSQEGQGNEQFF
TRBV7-9	TRBJ2-4	NA	once	TGTGCCAGCAGCTTAGCCGAGGACATTCAGTACTTC	CASSLAEDIQYF
TRBV6-6	TRBJ2-1	TRBD2	NA	TGTGCCAGCAGTTACTCGAGGGCGGCGGGAGGGTACGAGCAGTTCTTC	CASSYSRAAGGYEQFF
TRBV27	TRBJ1-2	NA	NA	TGTGCCAGCAGATCCCTCAGGGGCGCGCTCGGCTACACCTTC	CASRSLRGALGYTF
TRBV7-9	TRBJ1-2	NA	NA	TGTGCCAGCAGCCTGAGGGGGAATGGCTACACCTTC	CASSLRGNGYTF
TRBV19	TRBJ1-4	TRBD1	few	TGTGCCAGTAGTCCTGGGACAGGGTTAAGTAGAGGAACTAATGAAAAACTGTTTTTT	CASSPGTGLSRGTNEKLFF
TRBV7-9	TRBJ2-7	NA	NA	TGTGCCAGCTGCAGGGGCCCAACTCCTTACGAGCAGTACTTC	CASCRGPTPYEQYF
TRBV6-5	TRBJ2-7	TRBD2	NA	TGTTTCAGCGGGAACTCCTACGAGCAGTACTTC	CFSGNSYEQYF
TRBV9	TRBJ2-7	NA	NA	TGTGCCAGCGGGGGGGGCGGGGACCCCTACGAGCAGTACTTC	CASGGGGDPYEQYF
TRBV11-3	TRBJ2-2	NA	NA	TGTGCCAGCAGCCCCCCAGGTCGATGGACCGGGGAGCTGTTTTTT	CASSPPGRWTGELFF
TRBV6-5	TRBJ1-1	TRBD1	NA	TGTGCCAGCAGCCGGACAGGGGGCTTGGTCACTGAAGCTTTCTTT	CASSRTGGLVTEAFF
TRBV28	TRBJ2-7	TRBD1	NA	TGTGCCAGCAGTTTTAACCGTTGGGACAGGGAAACCTACGAGCAGTACTTC	CASSFNRWDRETYEQYF
TRBV20-1	TRBJ1-4	NA	NA	TGCAGTGCTAGTTATAATGAAAAACTGTTTTTT	CSASYNEKLFF
TRBV6-5	TRBJ1-1	NA	NA	TGTGCCAGCAGTTACTCGGTGTCGGGTACTGAAGCTTTCTTT	CASSYSVSGTEAFF